This T cell receptor (beta chain) was profiled in a study of blood T cells in healthy people across ages (dated by TCRdb to between 2014 and 2017). With respect to the entire study: In model experiments, template switching captured roughly one uniquely barcoded TCR beta cDNA molecule for every two T cells. Donors of different ages were randomly distributed across sequencing lanes to avoid experimental bias. To track age-related changes in TCR beta repertoire diversity, the study relied on deep sequencing normalized with unique cDNA molecular identifiers. The donors were divided into four age groups: young (average around 15 years), middle-aged (approximately 39), aged (about 62) and long-lived (82). Using the same blood draw, the study looked at two additional independent replicas of 1 million unique cDNA reads for two donors, one aged 18 to 29 and the other aged 80 or older.

The method behind the library was 5' RACE. For sequencing, an Illumina HiSeq 2500 was employed. A second PCR of roughly 6 to 12 cycles was run with a J-beta primer mix and a sample-barcoded 5' primer. A unique molecular identifier was introduced onto each TCR beta cDNA molecule by a template-switch 5' adaptor carrying 12 random nucleotides. Each sample yielded at least 2.5 million CDR3-containing paired-end reads. First-strand cDNA was synthesized from all RNA with the Mint cDNA synthesis kit, primed by a TRBC-specific oligonucleotide. Following uracil-DNA glycosylase treatment, all cDNA underwent a first 18-cycle PCR with the universal primers M1SS and BC2_uni_R. The authors' analysis ran thus. For normalization, 1 million high-quality reads, each with a distinct molecular identifier, were randomly selected from each sample. Reads sharing molecular identifiers were discarded rather than binned into consensus sequences. CDR3 identification, clonotype clustering and error correction used MiTCR with a Q25 quality threshold and the strictest error-elimination algorithm. Lower-bound total TCR beta diversity was estimated with a nonparametric unseen species model using Euler transformation. Through fastp at Q25 and MiXCR, TCRdb rebuilt clones from the public reads, retaining in-frame beta chains. CDR3 protein sequences are deduplicated, and each keeps its most common genes and DNA. The authors' filters were not applied to this entry. Recorded for this sample are 1.5 million to 2 million distinct CDR3 sequences; roughly 52% of them occurred a single time. The ten largest make up 2% to 2.5% of the sample.

The donors were about 40 Caucasian individuals from Russia, aged 6 to 90 years, who were systemically healthy. Ten milliliters of peripheral blood were drawn from each donor into EDTA-treated Vacutainer tubes. Ficoll-Paque density-gradient centrifugation was used to isolate PBMCs, with at least 6.5 million obtained per sample. Trizol reagent was used to extract total RNA from PBMCs, with at least 6 micrograms per sample. Naive CD45RAhigh/CD27high T cell percentages were measured by flow cytometry on a PBMC aliquot from every donor. What the authors observed across the whole study: Donor CMV infection status was unknown, potentially confounding age-related changes in expanded clonotypes. Bulk unsorted PBMC profiling prevented conclusive comparison of naive and antigen-experienced compartments. The long-lived group showed more naive CD4+ T cells, fewer expanded clones and increased TCR diversity than the aged group, suggesting age selection. Estimates of total diversity from one million sequenced T cells were regarded as lower bounds and underestimates. As age increased, observed TCR beta diversity per million T cells dropped in a roughly linear way, and a significant reduction was already evident by age roughly 40. Observed TCR beta diversity correlated strongly with the percentage of naive T cells measured by flow cytometry.

As regards this clonotype: Its antigen target is currently unknown. No much larger clone is present one base from it, and per-base qualities are unavailable.

Trimming costs V 3 bases and J 15 bases, and their ends lie 9 bases apart. Sequences MNHEY (CDR1) and SMNVEV (CDR2) are obtained from the germline V gene (reference sequence). From its cysteine to its phenylalanine, the CDR3 spans 10 amino acids. The kept DNA is CDR3 alone, 30 bases in frame from the first base. This receptor was taken from a woman aged 40 to 50 in good health. The sample was blood. The chain couples TRBV27 to TRBJ2-4; no D gene can be assigned with confidence. CDR3 protein: CASSLKGWYF. Read as DNA, the sequence is TGTGCCAGCAGTTTGAAAGGGTGGTACTTC.